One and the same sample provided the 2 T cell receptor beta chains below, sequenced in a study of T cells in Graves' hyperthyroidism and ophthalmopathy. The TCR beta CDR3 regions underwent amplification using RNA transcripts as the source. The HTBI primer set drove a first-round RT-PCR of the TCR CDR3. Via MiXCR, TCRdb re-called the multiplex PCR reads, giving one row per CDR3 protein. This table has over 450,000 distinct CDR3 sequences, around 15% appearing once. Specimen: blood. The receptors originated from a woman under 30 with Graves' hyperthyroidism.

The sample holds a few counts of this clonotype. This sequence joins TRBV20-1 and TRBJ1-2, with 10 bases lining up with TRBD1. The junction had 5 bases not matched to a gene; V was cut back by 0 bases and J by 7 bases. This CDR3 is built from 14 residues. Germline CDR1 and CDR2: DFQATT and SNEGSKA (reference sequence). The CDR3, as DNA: TGCAGTGCTAGAGAGTATGACAGGGGGCTTGGCTACACCTTC. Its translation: CSAREYDRGLGYTF.

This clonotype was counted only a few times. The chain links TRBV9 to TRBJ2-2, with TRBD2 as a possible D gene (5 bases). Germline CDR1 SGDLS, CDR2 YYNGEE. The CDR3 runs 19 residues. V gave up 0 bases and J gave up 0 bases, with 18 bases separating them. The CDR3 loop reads CASSVEPRVTLANTGELFF. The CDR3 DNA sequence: TGTGCCAGCAGCGTAGAACCCCGCGTGACACTAGCGAACACCGGGGAGCTGTTTTTT.